The 19 T cell receptor beta chains listed next were all sequenced from one sample in a study of blood T cell repertoires in COVID-19. Generated by immunoSEQ multiplex PCR, the TCRdb table keeps only in-frame clones and is missing some. The table includes some 250,000 clones, over 75% detected once. The material sequenced was peripheral blood. The receptors come from a woman aged 80 or over with acute or convalescent COVID-19.

The chain recombines TRBV3-1 (or the pseudogene TRBV3-2) with TRBJ2-1; 9 bases fit TRBD2. The length of the CDR3 is 14 residues. Per germline, CDR1 LGHDT and CDR2 YNNKEL (reference sequence). Trimming cost V 6 bases and J 7 bases; bases outside gene matches: 7. This CDR3 reads CASRTAGGENEQFF. The DNA for the CDR3 is TGTGCCAGCAGGACGGCGGGGGGGGAAAATGAGCAGTTCTTC.

The chain joins TRBV18 to TRBJ2-3; D call uncertain. CDR3 size: 11 residues. The germline V and J ends were trimmed by 9 bases and 3 bases, with 7 bases remaining between them. In germline, CDR1 is KGHSH, CDR2 LQKENI. CDR3 coding DNA: TGTGCCAGTCAACTTACAGATACGCAGTATTTT. Amino acids: CASQLTDTQYF.

V and J are TRBV19 and TRBJ1-1; TRBD1 is a possible D gene (5 bases). Between the trimmed V and J ends, which lost 4 bases and 9 bases, there was a span of 21 bases. This CDR3 comprises 15 residues. Looked up from germline, CDR1 is LNHDA and CDR2 is SQIVND (reference sequence). The CDR3 region is CASSTFGGERPKAFF. CDR3 sequence (DNA): TGTGCCAGTAGTACCTTTGGGGGGGAGCGCCCGAAAGCTTTCTTT.

This clone was seen at least ten times. The rearrangement uses TRBV5-1 and TRBJ2-5; 7 bases are shared with TRBD1. The ends lost 3 bases at V and 3 bases at J; junction bases unmatched: 8. This CDR3 is 15 amino acids long. Germline V gene lookup returns CDR1 SGHRS and CDR2 YFSETQ. CDR3 protein: CASSWATGLKETQYF. The CDR3 DNA is TGCGCCAGCAGCTGGGCGACAGGGCTAAAAGAGACCCAGTACTTC.

This clone was picked up one time. The chain has TRBV25-1 and TRBJ2-1; possible D gene TRBD1, 6 bases. The germline V and J ends were trimmed by 10 bases and 4 bases, with 14 bases remaining between them. This CDR3 is built from 13 residues. Germline CDR1 MGHDK, CDR2 SYGVNS. As DNA, the CDR3 is TGTGCCAACTCCGAGACAGGATACAATGAGCAGTTCTTC. Residues: CANSETGYNEQFF.

In regard to this clone: In the same sample, other DNA sequences code for this CDR3. The chain couples TRBV24-1 to TRBJ2-3; 9 positions match TRBD1. The junction had 3 bases not matched to a gene; V was cut back by 3 bases and J by 3 bases. CDR1 and CDR2 from the germline V gene are KGHDR and SFDVKD. CDR3 length: 15 amino acids. CDR3 amino acids: CATSDLTGGTDTQYF. In DNA, the CDR3 is TGTGCCACCAGTGATCTGACAGGGGGGACAGATACGCAGTATTTT.

CDR3 bases: TGCGCCAGCAGCTTGGAACTCAATTCACCCCTCCACTTT. Protein sequence: CASSLELNSPLHF. V usage is TRBV5-1 and J usage is TRBJ1-6; D unclear. Germline values: CDR1 SGHRS, CDR2 YFSETQ. The CDR3 is 13 amino acids. Trimming stripped 0 bases from V and 7 bases from J, with 5 bases between.

DNA of the CDR3: TGTGCCACCACAAACCCGGGACTAGCGGGACCCCTCTCCTACAATGAGCAGTTCTTC. As protein: CATTNPGLAGPLSYNEQFF. This rearrangement joins TRBV19 to TRBJ2-1; 13 bases fit TRBD2. Germline lookup yields CDR1 LNHDA and CDR2 SQIVND (reference sequence). The V segment lost 10 bases and the J segment 0 bases; nucleotides outside the gene matches: 15. The CDR3 extends over 19 amino acids.

The V and J genes are TRBV19 and TRBJ2-7, with 10 bases matching TRBD2. The CDR3 is made up of 15 amino acids. CDR1 is LNHDA, CDR2 SQIVND, per germline (reference sequence). Unmatched junction bases numbered 10, after V lost 5 bases and J lost 6 bases. CDR3: CASSPRLAGFGEQYF. The CDR3 region has the DNA TGTGCCAGTAGTCCAAGACTAGCGGGTTTTGGCGAGCAGTACTTC.

This rearrangement joins TRBV5-6 to TRBJ1-2; 10 bases align to TRBD1. CDR1 and CDR2 (germline): SGHDT, YYEEEE. V lost 3 bases, J lost 7 bases, and 0 bases stayed unmatched. CDR3 size: 12 residues. The CDR3 region is CASSWDRGGYTF. CDR3 sequence (DNA): TGTGCCAGCAGCTGGGACAGGGGTGGCTACACCTTC.

The chain joins TRBV4-1 to TRBJ2-1; D is uncertain. The CDR3 spans 15 residues. CDR1 and CDR2 (germline): MGHRA, YSYEKL. V was cut by 1 base and J by 3 bases, with 10 bases left in between. The CDR3 bases are TGCGCCAGCAGCCAAGCACGGTTGATCTACAATGAGCAGTTCTTC. Encoded protein: CASSQARLIYNEQFF.

This clone was detected once. This sequence joins TRBV20-1 and TRBJ2-7, with D possibly being TRBD1 (6 bases). This CDR3 is built from 14 residues. CDR1 and CDR2 (germline): DFQATT, SNEGSKA (reference sequence). V was cut by 3 bases and J by 0 bases, with 12 bases left in between. CDR3 residues: CSASTTGSSYEQYF. As DNA, the CDR3 is TGCAGTGCTAGTACGACAGGAAGCTCCTACGAGCAGTACTTC.

The chain combines TRBV6-5 with TRBJ1-2; 7 nucleotides line up with TRBD1. Looked up from germline, CDR1 is MNHEY and CDR2 is SVGAGI. CDR3 length equals 15 residues. Trimming removed 8 bases from V and 6 bases from J; junction bases left unmatched: 15. The CDR3 DNA reads TGTGCCAGCTTGATGAACCAGGGGGGACAAGATGGCTACACCTTC. The encoded protein is CASLMNQGGQDGYTF.

J is TRBJ1-4 and V is TRBV2, with a tentative D call TRBD1 (6 bases). The germline V and J ends were trimmed by 4 bases and 7 bases, with 13 bases remaining between them. Germline CDR1 SNHLY, CDR2 FYNNEI. The CDR3 runs 14 residues. This CDR3 reads CASSAGVVGEKLFF. CDR3 sequence (DNA): TGTGCCAGCAGTGCAGGGGTGGTAGGTGAAAAACTGTTTTTT.

This clone was picked up a small number of times. The chain has TRBV6-6 and TRBJ2-7; D may be TRBD1 (5 bases). Trimming left V 2 bases short and J 6 bases short, with 11 bases between. This CDR3 is built from 13 residues. Germline CDR1 reads MNHNY; CDR2 reads SVGAGI (reference sequence). The CDR3: CASSYRGWGEQYF. CDR3 bases: TGTGCCAGCAGTTACAGGGGCTGGGGCGAGCAGTACTTC.

The chain couples TRBV28 to TRBJ2-5; tentatively, D is TRBD1 (6 bases). Germline V lookup: CDR1 MDHEN, CDR2 SYDVKM. V was trimmed by 6 bases and J by 5 bases, leaving 16 bases between them. This CDR3 has 14 residues. The CDR3 coding sequence is TGTGCCAGCAGGAGAGAACAGGGAAGGGAGACCCAGTACTTC. It is translated as CASRREQGRETQYF.

Only a few counts were recorded for this clone. The chain is built from TRBV20-1 and TRBJ2-7, with D uncertain. This CDR3 contains 13 residues. The germline gives CDR1 DFQATT, CDR2 SNEGSKA (reference sequence). Deletions cut 3 bases from V and 2 bases from J, with 11 bases between. CDR3 coding DNA: TGCAGTGCTAGTGGCGCAGGTCCCTACGAGCAGTACTTC. This codes for CSASGAGPYEQYF.

J is TRBJ2-3 and V is TRBV3-1 (or the pseudogene TRBV3-2); 8 bases match TRBD2. Looked up from germline, CDR1 is LGHDT and CDR2 is YNNKEL (reference sequence). With V trimmed by 4 bases and J by 4 bases, 13 bases remained unmatched. The CDR3 is made up of 17 amino acids. In DNA, the CDR3 is TGTGCCAGCAGCCGCAGGGTGAGCGGGAGTGTAGCAGATACGCAGTATTTT. It is translated as CASSRRVSGSVADTQYF.

This rearrangement joins TRBV6-4 to TRBJ1-2; no clear D. This CDR3 spans 14 amino acids. Germline CDR1 MRHNA, CDR2 SNTAGT. V lost 5 bases and J 9 bases, leaving 19 bases between the germline ends. The CDR3 here is CASSTSREERSYTF. The CDR3 DNA is TGTGCCAGCAGTACCTCTCGGGAGGAAAGGAGCTACACCTTC.